This TCR beta chain originates from a study of cytomegalovirus exposure and HLA in healthy donors. The CDR3 runs 12 residues. The germline V gene encodes CDR1 SGHRS and CDR2 YFSETQ. V lost 4 bases to trimming and J lost 8 bases, with 10 bases between them. Turning to this clone: As yet, its antigen is unknown.

It was with 60 Vbeta and 13 Jbeta primers that the PCR ran. The table came from immunoSEQ multiplex PCR; TCRdb's copy has only in-frame clones and leaves some out. Seen here are approximately 100,000 clones, around 80% observed once, and the top ten hold 3.1%. General observations from the study: CMV serostatus was the sole immune exposure information available.

This chain links TRBV5-1 with TRBJ2-1; D gene unclear. The sequencing input was PBMCs. The source is a middle-aged woman in good health and CMV-seronegative. The CDR3 region is CASSLSPDEQFF. The DNA of the CDR3 is TGCGCCAGCAGCCTGTCCCCGGATGAGCAGTTCTTC.